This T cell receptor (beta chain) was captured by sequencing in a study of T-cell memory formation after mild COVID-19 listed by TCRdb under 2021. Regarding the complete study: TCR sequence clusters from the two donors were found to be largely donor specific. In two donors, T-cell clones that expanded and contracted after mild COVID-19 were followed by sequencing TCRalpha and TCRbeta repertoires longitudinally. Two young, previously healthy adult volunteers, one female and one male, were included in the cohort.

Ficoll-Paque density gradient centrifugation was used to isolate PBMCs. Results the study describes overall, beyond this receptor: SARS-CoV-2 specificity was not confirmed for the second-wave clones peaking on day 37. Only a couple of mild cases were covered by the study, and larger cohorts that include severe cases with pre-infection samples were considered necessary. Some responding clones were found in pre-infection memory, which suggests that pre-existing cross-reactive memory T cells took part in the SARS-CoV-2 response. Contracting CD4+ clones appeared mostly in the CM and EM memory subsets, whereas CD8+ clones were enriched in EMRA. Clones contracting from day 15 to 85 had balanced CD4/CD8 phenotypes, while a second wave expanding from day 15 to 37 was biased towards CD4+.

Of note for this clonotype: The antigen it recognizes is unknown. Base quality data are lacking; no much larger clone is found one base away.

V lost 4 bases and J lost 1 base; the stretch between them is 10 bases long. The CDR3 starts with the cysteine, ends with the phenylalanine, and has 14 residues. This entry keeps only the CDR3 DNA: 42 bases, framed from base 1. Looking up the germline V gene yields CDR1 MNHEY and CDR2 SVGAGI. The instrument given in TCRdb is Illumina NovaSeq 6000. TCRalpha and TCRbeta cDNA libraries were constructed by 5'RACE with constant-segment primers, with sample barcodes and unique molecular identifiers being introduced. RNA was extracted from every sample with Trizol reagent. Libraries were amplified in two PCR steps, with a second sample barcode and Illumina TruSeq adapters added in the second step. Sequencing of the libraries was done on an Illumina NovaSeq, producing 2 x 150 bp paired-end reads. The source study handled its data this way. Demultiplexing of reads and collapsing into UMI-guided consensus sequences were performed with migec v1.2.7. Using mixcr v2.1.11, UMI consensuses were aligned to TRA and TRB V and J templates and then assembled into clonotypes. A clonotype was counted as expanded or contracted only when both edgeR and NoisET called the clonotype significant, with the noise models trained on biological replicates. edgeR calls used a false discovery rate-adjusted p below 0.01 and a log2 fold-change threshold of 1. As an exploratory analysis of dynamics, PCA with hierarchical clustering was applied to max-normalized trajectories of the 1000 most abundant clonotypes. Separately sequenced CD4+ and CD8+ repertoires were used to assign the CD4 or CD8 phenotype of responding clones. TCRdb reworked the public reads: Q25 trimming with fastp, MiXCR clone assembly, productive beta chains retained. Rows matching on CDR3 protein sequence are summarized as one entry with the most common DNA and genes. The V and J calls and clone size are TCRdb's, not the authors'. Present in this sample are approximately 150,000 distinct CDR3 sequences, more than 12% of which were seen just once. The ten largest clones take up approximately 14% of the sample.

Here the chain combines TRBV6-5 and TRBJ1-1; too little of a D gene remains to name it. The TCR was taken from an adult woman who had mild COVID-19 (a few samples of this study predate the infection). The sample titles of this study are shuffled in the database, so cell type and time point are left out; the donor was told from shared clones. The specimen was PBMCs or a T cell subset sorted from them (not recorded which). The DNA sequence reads TGTGCCAGCAGTTCCCGGGTGGGGAACACTGAAGCTTTCTTT. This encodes CASSSRVGNTEAFF.